The 5 T cell receptor beta chains below were found in one sample sequenced in a study of T-cell memory formation after mild COVID-19. MiXCR was run by TCRdb on the 5' RACE reads, yielding one entry per CDR3 protein. The table includes roughly 120,000 distinct CDR3 sequences, 22% detected once. The sequenced material came from PBMCs or a T cell subset sorted from them (not recorded which). These receptor sequences come from a man aged 18 to 35 who had mild COVID-19 (a few samples of this study predate the infection). Cell type and time point are not known.

This chain joins TRBV5-6 and TRBJ2-4; the D is unclear. Trimming left V 0 bases short and J 5 bases short, with 9 bases between. Per germline, CDR1 SGHDT and CDR2 YYEEEE. This CDR3 is built from 14 residues. CDR3 nucleotides: TGTGCCAGCAGCTTGGGCTTGGCGGAAAACATTCAGTACTTC. As protein: CASSLGLAENIQYF.

This clonotype has only one observation. The chain joins TRBV6-5 to TRBJ1-1; 7 nucleotides align to TRBD1. The V segment lost 5 bases and the J segment 1 base; nucleotides outside the gene matches: 4. Germline V gene sequence: CDR1 MNHEY, CDR2 SVGAGI. The CDR3 covers 14 residues. Here the CDR3 DNA reads TGTGCCAGCAGTCGAACAGGGGCGAACACTGAAGCTTTCTTT. This encodes CASSRTGANTEAFF.

This clonotype was observed a handful of times. The rearrangement uses TRBV29-1 and TRBJ2-7; 9 nucleotides agree with TRBD2. This CDR3 spans 17 amino acids. In germline, CDR1 is SQVTM, CDR2 ANQGSEA. Germline trimming cut 6 bases from V and 3 bases from J; bases unmatched to any gene: 18. The CDR3 DNA is TGCAGCGTCGGGGGAGGGGTGATAGCGGGAGATTACTACGAGCAGTACTTC. Protein: CSVGGGVIAGDYYEQYF.

The genes are TRBV7-6 and TRBJ2-3; 11 nucleotides align to TRBD2. The CDR3 runs to 17 residues. Per germline, CDR1 SGHVS and CDR2 FNYEAQ. The V segment lost 5 bases and the J segment 3 bases; nucleotides outside the gene matches: 10. CDR3: CASSQPRLAGITDTQYF. The CDR3, as DNA: TGTGCCAGCAGCCAACCGAGACTAGCGGGGATAACAGATACGCAGTATTTT.

This clonotype was counted a few times. This chain links TRBV7-9 with TRBJ2-7; 7 nucleotides agree with TRBD1. This CDR3 comprises 15 residues. Germline values: CDR1 SEHNR, CDR2 FQNEAQ (reference sequence). V lost 0 bases to trimming and J lost 5 bases; unmatched junction nucleotides: 7. CDR3 DNA: TGTGCCAGCAGCTTAGCAGGGGGCGCGTCCCACGAGCAGTACTTC. Translating it yields CASSLAGGASHEQYF.